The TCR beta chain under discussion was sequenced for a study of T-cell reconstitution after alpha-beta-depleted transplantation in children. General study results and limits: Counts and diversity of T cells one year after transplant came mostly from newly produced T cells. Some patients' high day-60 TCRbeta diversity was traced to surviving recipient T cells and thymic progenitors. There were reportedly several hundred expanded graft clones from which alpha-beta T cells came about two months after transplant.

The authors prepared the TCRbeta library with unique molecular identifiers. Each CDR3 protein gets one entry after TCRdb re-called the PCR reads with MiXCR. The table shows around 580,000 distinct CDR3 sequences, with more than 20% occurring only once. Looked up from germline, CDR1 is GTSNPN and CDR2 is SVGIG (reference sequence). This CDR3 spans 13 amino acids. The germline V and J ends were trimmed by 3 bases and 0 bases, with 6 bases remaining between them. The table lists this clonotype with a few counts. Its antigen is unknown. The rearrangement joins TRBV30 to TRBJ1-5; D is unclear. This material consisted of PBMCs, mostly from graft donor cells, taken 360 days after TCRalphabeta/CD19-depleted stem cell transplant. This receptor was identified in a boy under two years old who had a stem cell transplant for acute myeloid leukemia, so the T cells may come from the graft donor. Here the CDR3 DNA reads TGTGCCTGGAGCCAGAATAGCAATCAGCCCCAGCATTTT. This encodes CAWSQNSNQPQHF.